One and the same sample provided the 32 T cell receptor beta chains below, sequenced in a study of blood T cell repertoires in COVID-19. Sequenced by immunoSEQ multiplex PCR; TCRdb stores in-frame clones only, minus some. The sample holds approximately 210,000 clones, around four fifths seen once. The specimen sequenced was peripheral blood. Source of these receptors: a woman in her 50s with active or convalescent COVID-19.

This rearrangement joins TRBV19 to TRBJ1-2; 9 bases line up with TRBD1. CDR3 length: 14 residues. The germline gives CDR1 LNHDA, CDR2 SQIVND (reference sequence). V gave up 6 bases and J gave up 2 bases; unmatched junction bases: 4. CDR3 in amino acids: CASSPGQGNYGYTF. The CDR3 DNA is TGTGCCAGTAGCCCGGGACAGGGAAACTATGGCTACACCTTC.

V and J are TRBV2 and TRBJ2-5; maybe TRBD1 (5 bases). CDR3 length equals 13 residues. Trimming cost V 5 bases and J 4 bases, with 11 bases left between them. Germline CDR1 and CDR2: SNHLY and FYNNEI. Written as DNA, the CDR3 is TGTGCCAGCAGTATCGTAAGGGGAGAGACCCAGTACTTC. This translates into CASSIVRGETQYF.

This chain uses TRBV6-5 with TRBJ2-1; D possibly corresponds to TRBD1 (5 bases). CDR1 is MNHEY, CDR2 SVGAGI, per germline. CDR3 size: 14 residues. Deletions cut 6 bases from V and 0 bases from J, with 9 bases between. The chain's CDR3 is CASRRGFSYNEQFF. CDR3 nucleotides: TGTGCCAGCAGAAGGGGATTCTCCTACAATGAGCAGTTCTTC.

The chain couples TRBV4-2 to TRBJ1-6, with 7 bases fitting TRBD1. V dropped 3 bases and J dropped 4; count of bases not matched to a gene: 6. Looked up from germline, CDR1 is LGHNA and CDR2 is YNFKEQ. The CDR3 covers 16 residues. The CDR3 sequence: CASSQNRGSYNSPLHF. The CDR3 DNA follows: TGTGCCAGCAGCCAGAACAGGGGATCGTATAATTCACCCCTCCACTTT.

The table lists this clone with a count of one. The chain is built from TRBV7-9 and TRBJ1-6; TRBD1 agrees at 7 bases. Germline V gene lookup returns CDR1 SEHNR and CDR2 FQNEAQ (reference sequence). This CDR3 is 13 amino acids long. The ends lost 5 bases at V and 12 bases at J; junction bases unmatched: 7. This CDR3 reads CASSPGQFEPLHF. The CDR3 DNA sequence: TGTGCCAGCAGCCCGGGACAGTTCGAACCCCTCCACTTT.

This clone was picked up a small number of times. The rearrangement links TRBV6-2 or TRBV6-3 to TRBJ1-5; TRBD1 is a possible D gene (6 bases). There are 16 residues in the CDR3. Trimming cost V 3 bases and J 2 bases, with 14 bases left between them. From germline, CDR1 is MNHEY and CDR2 SVGEGT. In DNA form, the CDR3 reads TGTGCCAGCAGTTATAACCGCGCAGGGGGCAATCAGCCCCAGCATTTT. This gives the protein CASSYNRAGGNQPQHF.

The chain carries TRBV11-1 and TRBJ2-7; 8 bases align to TRBD1. Germline CDR1 is SGHAT and CDR2 is FQDESV (reference sequence). V was clipped by 4 bases and J by 5 bases; unmatched bases: 1. This CDR3 contains 12 residues. The CDR3 coding sequence is TGTGCCAGCAGCTGGACAGGGAACGAGCAGTACTTC. This encodes CASSWTGNEQYF.

The chain has TRBV28 and TRBJ2-7, with D unclear. CDR1 is MDHEN and CDR2 is SYDVKM in the germline V gene. V was trimmed by 5 bases and J by 6 bases, leaving 20 bases between them. The CDR3 spans 15 residues. CDR3 sequence (DNA): TGTGCCAGCAGTACCCAGCCCCCAGGCCCCCTCGAGCAGTACTTC. This translates into CASSTQPPGPLEQYF.

The genes are TRBV19 and TRBJ2-7; tentatively, D is TRBD2 (6 bases). The CDR3 spans 15 residues. Germline assignment: CDR1 LNHDA and CDR2 SQIVND (reference sequence). V shed 3 bases and J shed 4 bases, with 16 bases lying between them. In nucleotides, the CDR3 is TGTGCCAGTAGTATCAGCCGGATGGGGAGGTACGAGCAGTACTTC. Protein: CASSISRMGRYEQYF.

The chain has TRBV4-1 and TRBJ1-1; 10 bases are shared with TRBD1. The junction had 7 bases not matched to a gene; V was cut back by 1 base and J by 5 bases. The germline V gene encodes CDR1 MGHRA and CDR2 YSYEKL. The length of the CDR3 is 16 residues. CDR3: CASSQGEGQGRTEAFF. For the CDR3, the DNA is TGCGCCAGCAGCCAAGGTGAGGGACAGGGGCGGACTGAAGCTTTCTTT.

There are a few counts of this clone. This chain links TRBV2 with TRBJ1-1; D gene ambiguous. The CDR3 has 13 residues. The germline V and J ends were trimmed by 6 bases and 0 bases, with 8 bases remaining between them. Germline CDR1 SNHLY, CDR2 FYNNEI. The CDR3 region is CASSPPVNTEAFF. The CDR3 DNA sequence: TGTGCCAGCAGCCCCCCAGTGAACACTGAAGCTTTCTTT.

The genes are TRBV11-2 and TRBJ2-1; 9 bases agree with TRBD2. CDR1 is SGHAT and CDR2 is FQNNGV in the germline V gene. Trimming cost V 5 bases and J 8 bases; bases outside gene matches: 10. The CDR3 has 15 residues. DNA of the CDR3: TGTGCCAGCAGCCCCCTGAGTAGCGGGAGCGATGAGCAGTTCTTC. Amino acids: CASSPLSSGSDEQFF.

The genes are TRBV28 and TRBJ2-7; tentative D call: TRBD1 (5 bases). Trimming took off 6 bases at V and 2 bases at J, with 11 bases between the two ends. The CDR3 loop spans 13 amino acids. Germline V gene sequence: CDR1 MDHEN, CDR2 SYDVKM. The CDR3 is CASRSRQPYEQYF. The DNA of the CDR3 is TGTGCCAGCAGATCTCGACAGCCCTACGAGCAGTACTTC.

V usage is TRBV29-1 and J usage is TRBJ2-2; 7 bases map to TRBD1. CDR1 is SQVTM, CDR2 ANQGSEA, per germline. The ends lost 7 bases at V and 3 bases at J; junction bases unmatched: 14. The CDR3 covers 16 residues. The CDR3 region is CSAKGDSDGYTGELFF. CDR3 nucleotide sequence: TGCAGCGCCAAGGGGGACAGCGATGGGTACACCGGGGAGCTGTTTTTT.

The rearrangement joins TRBV11-2 to TRBJ2-7; perhaps TRBD1 as D (6 bases). CDR1 is SGHAT, CDR2 FQNNGV, per germline. CDR3 length: 14 amino acids. The V and J ends lost 0 bases and 3 bases respectively, with 9 bases between them. CDR3 coding DNA: TGTGCCAGCAGCTTAGATGCAGGGGTCTACGAGCAGTACGTC. This sequence encodes CASSLDAGVYEQYV.

The chain links TRBV7-6 to TRBJ1-5, with TRBD1 as a possible D gene (6 bases). Germline V lookup: CDR1 SGHVS, CDR2 FNYEAQ. CDR3 length: 15 amino acids. V was clipped by 4 bases and J by 4 bases, with 14 bases between them. The CDR3 loop reads CASSSGDGRNQPQHF. Here the CDR3 DNA reads TGTGCCAGCAGCTCAGGGGATGGGCGGAATCAGCCCCAGCATTTT.

The V gene is TRBV6-6, the J gene TRBJ1-2; D gene unclear. Germline CDR1 is MNHNY and CDR2 is SVGAGI (reference sequence). The CDR3 covers 11 residues. V was shortened by 6 bases and J by 2 bases, with 4 bases between the two germline ends. CDR3 in DNA: TGTGCCAGCAGGCAGAACTATGGCTACACCTTC. As protein: CASRQNYGYTF.

This clone was seen only a few times. The sample carries other DNA sequences with the same CDR3. The rearrangement uses TRBV5-1 and TRBJ1-5, with D possibly TRBD1 on 6 matching bases. Germline V lookup: CDR1 SGHRS, CDR2 YFSETQ. The CDR3 contains 14 residues. V was shortened by 3 bases and J by 2 bases, with 9 bases between the two germline ends. CDR3 DNA: TGCGCCAGCAGCTCTTCAGGGGGCAATCAGCCCCAGCATTTT. Translated: CASSSSGGNQPQHF.

This chain uses TRBV11-2 with TRBJ2-2, with TRBD2 matching 9 bases. The CDR3 has 16 amino acids. The trim removed 4 bases at V and 6 bases at J, leaving 9 bases unmatched. The germline V gene has CDR1 SGHAT and CDR2 FQNNGV. The CDR3 protein is CASSSISGSLSGELFF. For the CDR3, the DNA is TGTGCCAGCAGCTCGATTAGCGGGAGCCTTTCCGGGGAGCTGTTTTTT.

This sequence joins TRBV11-2 and TRBJ1-3; 11 bases match TRBD1. Germline V lookup: CDR1 SGHAT, CDR2 FQNNGV. There are 15 residues in the CDR3. V was pared by 4 bases and J by 2 bases, with 1 base of the junction left unmatched. The CDR3: CASSSGQGAGNTIYF. The CDR3 coding sequence is TGTGCCAGCAGCTCGGGACAGGGGGCTGGAAACACCATATATTTT.

The rearrangement joins TRBV7-7 to TRBJ1-1; no firm D call. CDR3 length: 15 residues. Germline values: CDR1 SSHAT, CDR2 FNYEAQ (reference sequence). Trimming left V 5 bases short and J 5 bases short, with 18 bases between. CDR3 bases: TGTGCCAGCAGCCCCTCTCCGTCAAGGGAGACTGAAGCTTTCTTT. Translation gives CASSPSPSRETEAFF.

The chain couples TRBV5-8 to TRBJ1-1, with TRBD1 matching 7 bases. Germline V CDR1 and CDR2: SGHTS, YDEGEE. The CDR3 consists of 14 residues. V was pared by 2 bases and J by 2 bases, with 3 bases of the junction left unmatched. The CDR3 coding sequence is TGTGCCAGCAGCTTCGGGACAGCAAACACTGAAGCTTTCTTT. It codes for CASSFGTANTEAFF.

The rearrangement joins TRBV6-5 to TRBJ1-6, with D uncertain. The CDR3 has 14 amino acids. Germline V lookup: CDR1 MNHEY, CDR2 SVGAGI. V was trimmed by 6 bases and J by 8 bases, leaving 14 bases between them. The CDR3: CASSLLKVDSPLHF. DNA for the CDR3: TGTGCCAGCAGCCTACTTAAAGTGGATTCACCCCTCCACTTT.

The gene calls are TRBV5-5 and TRBJ2-5, with D perhaps matching TRBD2 (5 bases). Germline V gives CDR1 SGHKS, CDR2 YYEKEE (reference sequence). The CDR3 spans 14 residues. V was pared by 0 bases and J by 5 bases, with 11 bases between. The CDR3 nucleotides are TGTGCCAGCAGCTTGGGAGCGGCCGGGGAGACCCAGTACTTC. Translating it yields CASSLGAAGETQYF.

This sequence joins TRBV29-1 and TRBJ2-1; D unresolved. The CDR3 has 16 residues. V was cut by 1 base and J by 2 bases, with 15 bases left in between. Germline values: CDR1 SQVTM, CDR2 ANQGSEA. CDR3 in amino acids: CSVEVHPNNAYNEQFF. As DNA, the CDR3 is TGCAGCGTTGAAGTTCATCCGAACAACGCCTACAATGAGCAGTTCTTC.

The V gene is TRBV18, the J gene TRBJ1-2; tentative D call: TRBD1 (6 bases). The V end was cut by 3 bases, the J end by 0 bases, with 14 bases between. The CDR3 is 16 amino acids. The germline V gene has CDR1 KGHSH and CDR2 LQKENI. CDR3 region: CASSPMTGLTNYGYTF. The CDR3 coding sequence is TGTGCCAGCTCACCCATGACAGGATTAACTAACTATGGCTACACCTTC. The full variable domain, rest sourced from reference TRBV18 and TRBJ1-2, is NAGVMQNPRHLVRRRGQEARLRCSPMKGHSHVYWYRQLPEEGLKFMVYLQKENIIDESGMPKERFSAEFPKEGPSILRIQQVVRGDSAAYFCASSPMTGLTNYGYTFGSGTRLTVV.

As to this clone: The identical CDR3 is also encoded by other nucleotide sequences in the sample. The chain links TRBV5-1 to TRBJ2-2, with a tentative D call TRBD2 (5 bases). The V and J ends lost 0 bases and 3 bases respectively, with 9 bases between them. Germline CDR1 is SGHRS and CDR2 is YFSETQ. The CDR3 spans 15 residues. CDR3 sequence reads: CASSLVVGDTGELFF. Here the CDR3 DNA reads TGCGCCAGCAGCTTGGTCGTCGGGGACACCGGGGAGCTGTTTTTT.

The chain joins TRBV11-2 to TRBJ2-3; D is perhaps TRBD1 (7 bases). Germline V gene lookup returns CDR1 SGHAT and CDR2 FQNNGV. This CDR3 has 17 amino acids. V shed 2 bases and J shed 5 bases, with 20 bases lying between them. The CDR3 spells CASSLSAEGANLDTQYF. In nucleotides, the CDR3 is TGTGCCAGCAGCTTATCGGCGGAGGGGGCAAATTTAGATACGCAGTATTTT. The entire variable domain, with the rest obtained from reference TRBV11-2 and TRBJ2-3, is as follows: EAGVAQSPRYKIIEKRQSVAFWCNPISGHATLYWYQQILGQGPKLLIQFQNNGVVDDSQLPKDRFSAERLKGVDSTLKIQPAKLEDSAVYLCASSLSAEGANLDTQYFGPGTRLTVL.

This chain joins TRBV3-1 (or the pseudogene TRBV3-2) and TRBJ2-3; possibly TRBD2 for D (6 bases). V was pared by 1 base and J by 2 bases, with 10 bases between. This CDR3 contains 15 residues. CDR1 is LGHDT, CDR2 YNNKEL, per germline (reference sequence). The CDR3 spells CASSQAPGLTDTQYF. CDR3 nucleotides: TGTGCCAGCAGCCAAGCCCCGGGACTCACAGATACGCAGTATTTT.

With regard to this clone: Compared with germline, one end of the junction differs, possibly owing to a read error. The chain joins TRBV2 to TRBJ2-5; 9 bases line up with TRBD1. This CDR3 is 13 amino acids long. Germline lookup yields CDR1 SNHLY and CDR2 FYNNEI. CDR3 coding DNA: TGTGCCAGCAGCCCCACGCCCGGGACAGGGAGGGACTTC. This gives the protein CASSPTPGTGRDF.

V usage is TRBV12-3 or TRBV12-4 and J usage is TRBJ1-5; the D gene is possibly TRBD1 (6 bases). The V end lost 6 bases, the J end lost 6 bases, and 9 bases lay between the germline ends. The CDR3 is made up of 12 amino acids. CDR3 DNA: TGTGCCAGCAGGGACAGTATTCAGCCCCAGCATTTT. Protein product: CASRDSIQPQHF.

The chain employs TRBV5-5 and TRBJ1-5; D gene uncertain. The V end lost 1 base, the J end lost 5 bases, and 10 bases lay between the germline ends. Germline loops: CDR1 SGHKS, CDR2 YYEKEE (reference sequence). The CDR3 extends over 14 amino acids. The CDR3 DNA reads TGTGCCAGCAGCTTGAGCCCCGTAGATCAGCCCCAGCATTTT. Encoded protein: CASSLSPVDQPQHF.